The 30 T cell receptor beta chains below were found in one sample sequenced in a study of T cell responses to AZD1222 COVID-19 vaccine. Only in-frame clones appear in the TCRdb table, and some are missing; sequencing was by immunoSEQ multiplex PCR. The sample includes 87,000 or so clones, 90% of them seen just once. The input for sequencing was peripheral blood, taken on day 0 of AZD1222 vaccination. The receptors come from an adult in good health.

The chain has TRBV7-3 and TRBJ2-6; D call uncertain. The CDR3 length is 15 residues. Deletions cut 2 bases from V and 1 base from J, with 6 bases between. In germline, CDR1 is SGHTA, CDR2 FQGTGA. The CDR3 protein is CASSLGTSGANVLTF. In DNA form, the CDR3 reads TGTGCCAGCAGCTTAGGAACGTCTGGGGCCAACGTCCTGACTTTC.

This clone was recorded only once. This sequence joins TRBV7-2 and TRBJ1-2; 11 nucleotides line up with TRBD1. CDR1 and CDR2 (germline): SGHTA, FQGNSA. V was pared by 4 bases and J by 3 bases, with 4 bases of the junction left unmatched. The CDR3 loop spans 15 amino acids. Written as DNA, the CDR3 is TGTGCCAGCAGCTCCTTGGACAGGGGGCACTATGGCTACACCTTC. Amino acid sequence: CASSSLDRGHYGYTF.

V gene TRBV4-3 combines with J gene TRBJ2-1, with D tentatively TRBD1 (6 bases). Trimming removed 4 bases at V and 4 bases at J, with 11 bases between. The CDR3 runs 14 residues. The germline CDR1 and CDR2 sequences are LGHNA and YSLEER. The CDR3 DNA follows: TGCGCCAGCAGCCCCTCAGGGGCTTACAATGAGCAGTTCTTC. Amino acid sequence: CASSPSGAYNEQFF.

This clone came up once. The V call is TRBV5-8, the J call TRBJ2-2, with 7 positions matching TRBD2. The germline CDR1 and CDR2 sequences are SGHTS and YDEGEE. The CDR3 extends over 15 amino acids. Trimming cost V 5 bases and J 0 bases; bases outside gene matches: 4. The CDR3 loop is CASRKRGANTGELFF. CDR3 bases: TGTGCCAGCAGGAAGCGGGGTGCGAACACCGGGGAGCTGTTTTTT.

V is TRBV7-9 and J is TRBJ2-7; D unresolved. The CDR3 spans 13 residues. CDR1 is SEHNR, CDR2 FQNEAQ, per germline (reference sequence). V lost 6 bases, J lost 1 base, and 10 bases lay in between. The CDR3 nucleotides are TGTGCCAGCAGATTCGCCGGGTCCTACGAGCAGTACTTC. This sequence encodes CASRFAGSYEQYF.

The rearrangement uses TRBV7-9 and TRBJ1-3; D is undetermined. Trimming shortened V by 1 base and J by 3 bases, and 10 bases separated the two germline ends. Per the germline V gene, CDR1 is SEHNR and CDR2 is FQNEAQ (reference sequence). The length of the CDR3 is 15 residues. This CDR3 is CASSLGPGLGNTIYF. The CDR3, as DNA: TGTGCCAGCAGCTTAGGGCCGGGCCTTGGAAACACCATATATTTT.

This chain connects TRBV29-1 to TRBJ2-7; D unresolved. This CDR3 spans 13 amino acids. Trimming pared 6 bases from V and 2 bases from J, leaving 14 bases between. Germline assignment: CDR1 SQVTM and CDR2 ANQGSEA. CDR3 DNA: TGCAGCGTACTGGGTGGCGGCACCTACGAGCAGTACTTC. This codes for CSVLGGGTYEQYF.

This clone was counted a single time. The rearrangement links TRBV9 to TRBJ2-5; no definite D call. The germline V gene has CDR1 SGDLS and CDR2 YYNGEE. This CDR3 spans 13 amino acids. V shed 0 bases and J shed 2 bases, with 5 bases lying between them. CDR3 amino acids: CASSVDKQETQYF. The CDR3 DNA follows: TGTGCCAGCAGCGTAGACAAGCAAGAGACCCAGTACTTC.

CDR3 protein: CASSSPQRQAEAFF. The CDR3 coding sequence is TGTGCCAGCAGCTCACCCCAGAGACAGGCTGAAGCTTTCTTT. The V call is TRBV7-2, the J call TRBJ1-1, with D perhaps TRBD1 (6 bases). The CDR3 contains 14 residues. The germline gives CDR1 SGHTA, CDR2 FQGNSA. Trimming removed 4 bases at V and 6 bases at J, with 15 bases between.

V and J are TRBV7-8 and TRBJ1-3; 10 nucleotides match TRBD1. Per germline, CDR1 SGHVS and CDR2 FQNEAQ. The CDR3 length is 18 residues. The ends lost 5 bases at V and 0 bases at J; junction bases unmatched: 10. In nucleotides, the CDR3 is TGTGCCAGCAGCCCAGGACAGGGGGGGGGAGTCTCTGGAAACACCATATATTTT. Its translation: CASSPGQGGGVSGNTIYF.

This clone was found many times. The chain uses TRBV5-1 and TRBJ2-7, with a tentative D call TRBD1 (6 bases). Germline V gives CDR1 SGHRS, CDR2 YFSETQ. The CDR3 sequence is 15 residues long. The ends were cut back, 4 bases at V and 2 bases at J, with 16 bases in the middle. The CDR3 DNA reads TGCGCCAGCAGCCCCGAGGGGGACAACCCCTACGAGCAGTACTTC. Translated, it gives CASSPEGDNPYEQYF.

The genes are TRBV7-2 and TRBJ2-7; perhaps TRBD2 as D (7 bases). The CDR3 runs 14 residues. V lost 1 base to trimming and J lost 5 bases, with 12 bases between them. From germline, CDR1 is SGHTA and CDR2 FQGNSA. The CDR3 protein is CASSLVGGANEQYF. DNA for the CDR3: TGTGCCAGCAGCTTAGTAGGGGGGGCTAACGAGCAGTACTTC.

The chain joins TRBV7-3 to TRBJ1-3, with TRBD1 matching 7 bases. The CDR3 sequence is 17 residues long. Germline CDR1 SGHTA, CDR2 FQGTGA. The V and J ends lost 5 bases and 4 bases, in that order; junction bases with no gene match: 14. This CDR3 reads CASSPRQGSGGGNTIYF. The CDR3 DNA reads TGTGCCAGCAGCCCCCGACAGGGCTCGGGCGGGGGAAACACCATATATTTT.

The CDR3 nucleotides are TGTGCCAGCAGCTTAAAGGGGGGAGGGTCACCCCTCCACTTT. Translation: CASSLKGGGSPLHF. V and J are TRBV7-3 and TRBJ1-6; a weak D match, TRBD1 (6 bases). CDR1 is SGHTA and CDR2 is FQGTGA in the germline V gene. The CDR3 is 14 residues long. V lost 1 base to trimming and J lost 10 bases, with 11 bases between them.

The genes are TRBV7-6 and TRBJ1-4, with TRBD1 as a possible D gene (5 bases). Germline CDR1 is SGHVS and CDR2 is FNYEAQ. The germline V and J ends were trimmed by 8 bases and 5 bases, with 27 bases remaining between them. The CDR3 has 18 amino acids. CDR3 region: CASRGYMGPRSLNEKLFF. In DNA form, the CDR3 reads TGTGCCAGCCGTGGGTATATGGGACCCCGGAGCCTGAATGAAAAACTGTTTTTT.

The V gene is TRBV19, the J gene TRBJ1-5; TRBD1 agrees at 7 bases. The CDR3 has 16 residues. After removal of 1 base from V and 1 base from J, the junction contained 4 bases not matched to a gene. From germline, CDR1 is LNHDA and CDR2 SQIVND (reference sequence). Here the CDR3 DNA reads TGTGCCAGTAGTATAGTTGGCAGGGGGAGCAATCAGCCCCAGCATTTT. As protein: CASSIVGRGSNQPQHF. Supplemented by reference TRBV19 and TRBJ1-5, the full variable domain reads DGGITQSPKYLFRKEGQNVTLSCEQNLNHDAMYWYRQDPGQGLRLIYYSQIVNDFQKGDIAEGYSVSREKKESFPLTVTSAQKNPTAFYLCASSIVGRGSNQPQHFGDGTRLSIL.

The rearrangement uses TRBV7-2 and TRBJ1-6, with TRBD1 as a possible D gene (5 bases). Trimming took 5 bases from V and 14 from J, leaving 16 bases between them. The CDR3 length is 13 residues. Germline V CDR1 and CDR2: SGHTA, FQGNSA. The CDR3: CASSPAGWGALHF. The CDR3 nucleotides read TGTGCCAGCAGCCCGGCAGGCTGGGGGGCCCTCCACTTT.

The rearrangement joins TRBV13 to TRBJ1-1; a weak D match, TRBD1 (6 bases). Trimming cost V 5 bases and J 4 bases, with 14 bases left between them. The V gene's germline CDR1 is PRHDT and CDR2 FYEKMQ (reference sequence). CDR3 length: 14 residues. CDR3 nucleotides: TGTGCCAGCAGCGAAGGGGGAACAAGCACTGAAGCTTTCTTT. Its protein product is CASSEGGTSTEAFF.

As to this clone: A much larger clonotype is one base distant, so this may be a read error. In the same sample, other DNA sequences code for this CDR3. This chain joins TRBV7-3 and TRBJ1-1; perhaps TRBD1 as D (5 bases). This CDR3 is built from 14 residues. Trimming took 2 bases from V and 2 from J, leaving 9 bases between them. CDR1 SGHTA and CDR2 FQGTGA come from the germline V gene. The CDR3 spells CASSLHQGNTEAFF. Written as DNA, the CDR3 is TGTGCCAGCAGCTTACATCAGGGTAACACTGAAGCTTTCTTT.

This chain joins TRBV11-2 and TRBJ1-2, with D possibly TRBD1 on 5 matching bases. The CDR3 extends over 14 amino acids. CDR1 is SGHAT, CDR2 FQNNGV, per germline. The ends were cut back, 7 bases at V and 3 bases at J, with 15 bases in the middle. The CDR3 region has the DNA TGTGCCAGCACCCCCACATTGGGGCACTATGGCTACACCTTC. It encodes CASTPTLGHYGYTF.

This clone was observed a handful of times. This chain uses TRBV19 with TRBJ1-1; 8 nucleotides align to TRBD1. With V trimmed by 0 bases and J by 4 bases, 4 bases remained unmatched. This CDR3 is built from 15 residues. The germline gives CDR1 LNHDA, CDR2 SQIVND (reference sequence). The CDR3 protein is CASSIDRGTGTEAFF. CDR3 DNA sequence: TGTGCCAGTAGTATAGATCGAGGGACAGGCACTGAAGCTTTCTTT.

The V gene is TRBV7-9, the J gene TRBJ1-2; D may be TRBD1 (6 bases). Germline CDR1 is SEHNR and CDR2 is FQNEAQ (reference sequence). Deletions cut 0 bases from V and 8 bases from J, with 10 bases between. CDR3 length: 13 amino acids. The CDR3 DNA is TGTGCCAGCAGCTTAGCAGGGGGGGACGGCTACACCTTC. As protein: CASSLAGGDGYTF.

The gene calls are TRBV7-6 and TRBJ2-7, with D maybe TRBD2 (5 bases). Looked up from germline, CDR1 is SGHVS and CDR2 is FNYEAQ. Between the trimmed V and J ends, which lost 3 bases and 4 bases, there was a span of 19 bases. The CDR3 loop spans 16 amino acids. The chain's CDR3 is CASSLEQLTSGYEQYF. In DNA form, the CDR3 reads TGTGCCAGCAGCTTGGAACAGTTGACATCGGGGTACGAGCAGTACTTC.

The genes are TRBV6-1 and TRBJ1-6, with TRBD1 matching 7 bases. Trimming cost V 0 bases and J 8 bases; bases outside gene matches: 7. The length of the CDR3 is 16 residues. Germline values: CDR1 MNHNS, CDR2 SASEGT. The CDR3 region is CASSEASGQRHSPLHF. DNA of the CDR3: TGTGCCAGCAGTGAAGCCTCGGGACAGAGACATTCACCCCTCCACTTT.

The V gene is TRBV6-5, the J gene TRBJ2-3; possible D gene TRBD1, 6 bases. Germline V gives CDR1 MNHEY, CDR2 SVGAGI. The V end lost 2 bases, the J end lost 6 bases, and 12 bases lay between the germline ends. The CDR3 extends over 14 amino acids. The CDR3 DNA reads TGTGCCAGCAGTTACCGCAGGGGTGAGGATACGCAGTATTTT. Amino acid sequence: CASSYRRGEDTQYF.

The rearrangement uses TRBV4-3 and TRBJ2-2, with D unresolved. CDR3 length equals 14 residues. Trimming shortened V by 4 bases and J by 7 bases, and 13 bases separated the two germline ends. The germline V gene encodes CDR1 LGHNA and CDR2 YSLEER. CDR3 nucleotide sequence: TGCGCCAGCAGCCCCCTGTCGCCCGGCGGGGAGCTGTTTTTT. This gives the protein CASSPLSPGGELFF.

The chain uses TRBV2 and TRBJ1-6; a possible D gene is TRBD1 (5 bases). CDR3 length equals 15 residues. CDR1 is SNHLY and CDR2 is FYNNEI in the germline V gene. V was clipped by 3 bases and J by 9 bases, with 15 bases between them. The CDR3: CASSEIPQGGSPLHF. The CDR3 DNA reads TGTGCCAGCAGTGAGATTCCTCAGGGTGGTTCACCCCTCCACTTT.

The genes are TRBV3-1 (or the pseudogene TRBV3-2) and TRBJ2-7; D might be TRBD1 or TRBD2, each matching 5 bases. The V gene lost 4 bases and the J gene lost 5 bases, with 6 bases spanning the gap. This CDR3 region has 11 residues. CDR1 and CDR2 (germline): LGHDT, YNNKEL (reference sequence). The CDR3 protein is CASSRGNEQYF. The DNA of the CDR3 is TGTGCCAGCAGCCGGGGGAACGAGCAGTACTTC.

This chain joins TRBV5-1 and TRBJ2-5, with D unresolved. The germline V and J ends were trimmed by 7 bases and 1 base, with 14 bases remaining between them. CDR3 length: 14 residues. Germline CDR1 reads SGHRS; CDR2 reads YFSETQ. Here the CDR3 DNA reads TGCGCCAGCCGTCTGACCAGCTCCCAAGAGACCCAGTACTTC. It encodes CASRLTSSQETQYF.

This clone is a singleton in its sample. The CDR3 nucleotides are TGTGCCAGCAGCTTGGGGGGACTAGTTTCCGAGCAGTACTTC. Its protein is CASSLGGLVSEQYF. The J gene is TRBJ2-7, the V gene TRBV5-6; the match to TRBD2 covers 8 bases. Germline CDR1 SGHDT, CDR2 YYEEEE. The CDR3 has 14 amino acids. With 0 bases clipped from V and 6 bases from J, the junction kept 5 bases outside the gene matches.